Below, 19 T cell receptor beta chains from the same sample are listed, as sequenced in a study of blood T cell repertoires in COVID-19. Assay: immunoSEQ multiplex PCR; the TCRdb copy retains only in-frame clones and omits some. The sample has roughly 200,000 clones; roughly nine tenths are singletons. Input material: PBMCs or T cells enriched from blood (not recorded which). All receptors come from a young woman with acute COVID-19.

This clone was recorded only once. DNA for the CDR3: TGTGCCAGCAGTCCATACGGGGGCGGGGAGCTGTTTTTT. Translation: CASSPYGGGELFF. This chain joins TRBV12-3 or TRBV12-4 and TRBJ2-2; maybe TRBD2 (6 bases). Between the trimmed V and J ends, which lost 5 bases and 7 bases, there was a span of 11 bases. The CDR3 runs to 13 residues.

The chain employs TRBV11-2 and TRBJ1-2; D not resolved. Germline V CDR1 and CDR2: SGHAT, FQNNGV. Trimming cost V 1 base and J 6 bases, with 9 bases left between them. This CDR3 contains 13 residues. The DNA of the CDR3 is TGTGCCAGCAGCTTAGGACCGGGAGATGGCTACACCTTC. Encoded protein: CASSLGPGDGYTF.

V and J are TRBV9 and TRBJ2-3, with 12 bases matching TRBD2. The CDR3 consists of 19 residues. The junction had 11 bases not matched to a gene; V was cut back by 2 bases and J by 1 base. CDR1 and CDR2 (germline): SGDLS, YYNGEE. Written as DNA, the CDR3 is TGTGCCAGCAGCGTGACCGGTCCCTGGACTAGCGGGGGCACAGATACGCAGTATTTT. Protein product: CASSVTGPWTSGGTDTQYF.

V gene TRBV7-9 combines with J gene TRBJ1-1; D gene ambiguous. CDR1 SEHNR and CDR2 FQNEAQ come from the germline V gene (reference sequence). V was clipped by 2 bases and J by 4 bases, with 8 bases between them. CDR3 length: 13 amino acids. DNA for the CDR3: TGTGCCAGCAGCTTATCGGGGAGCACTGAAGCTTTCTTT. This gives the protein CASSLSGSTEAFF.

Here the CDR3 reads CASSESDSQETQYF. CDR3 nucleotides: TGTGCCAGCAGTGAATCGGACAGCCAAGAGACCCAGTACTTC. This rearrangement joins TRBV25-1 to TRBJ2-5, with D possibly matching TRBD1 (6 bases). CDR3 length: 14 residues. With 1 base removed from V and 1 base from J, the gap between germline ends came to 7 bases. From germline, CDR1 is MGHDK and CDR2 SYGVNS.

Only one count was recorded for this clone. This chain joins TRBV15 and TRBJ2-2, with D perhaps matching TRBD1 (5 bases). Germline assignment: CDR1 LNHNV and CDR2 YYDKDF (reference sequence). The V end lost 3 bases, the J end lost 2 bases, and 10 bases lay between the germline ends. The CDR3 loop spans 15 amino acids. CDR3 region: CATSRTVLNTGELFF. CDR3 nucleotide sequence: TGTGCCACCAGCAGGACAGTTTTAAACACCGGGGAGCTGTTTTTT. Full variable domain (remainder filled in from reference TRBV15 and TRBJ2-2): DAMVIQNPRYQVTQFGKPVTLSCSQTLNHNVMYWYQQKSSQAPKLLFHYYDKDFNNEADTPDNFQSRRPNTSFCFLDIRSPGLGDTAMYLCATSRTVLNTGELFFGEGSRLTVL.

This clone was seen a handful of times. This chain's CDR3 is CASSLDLGRVLPGEQFF. Written as DNA, the CDR3 is TGTGCCAGCAGCTTAGACCTTGGGAGGGTATTGCCTGGTGAGCAGTTCTTC. This chain uses TRBV7-9 with TRBJ2-1; 7 nucleotides agree with TRBD2. With V trimmed by 1 base and J by 9 bases, 15 bases remained unmatched. The CDR3 contains 17 residues. Germline CDR1 SEHNR, CDR2 FQNEAQ (reference sequence).

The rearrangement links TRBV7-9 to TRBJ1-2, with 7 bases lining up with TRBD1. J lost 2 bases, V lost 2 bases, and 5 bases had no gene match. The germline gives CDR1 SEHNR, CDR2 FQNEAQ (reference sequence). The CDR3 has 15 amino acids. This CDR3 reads CASSLLRGQNYGYTF. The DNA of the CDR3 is TGTGCCAGCAGCTTACTCCGGGGACAGAACTATGGCTACACCTTC.

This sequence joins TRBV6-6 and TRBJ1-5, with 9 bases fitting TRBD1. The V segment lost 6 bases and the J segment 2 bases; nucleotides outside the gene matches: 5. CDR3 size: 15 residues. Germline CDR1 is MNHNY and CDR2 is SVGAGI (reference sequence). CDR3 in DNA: TGTGCCAGCAGACCGGGACAGGGTGGCAATCAGCCCCAGCATTTT. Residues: CASRPGQGGNQPQHF.

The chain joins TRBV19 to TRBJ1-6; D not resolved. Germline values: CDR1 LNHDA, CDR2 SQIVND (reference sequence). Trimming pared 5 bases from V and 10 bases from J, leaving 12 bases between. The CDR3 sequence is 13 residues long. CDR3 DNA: TGTGCCAGTAGTTTCCAGGCTGGGTCACCCCTCCACTTT. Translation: CASSFQAGSPLHF. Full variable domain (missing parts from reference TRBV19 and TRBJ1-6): DGGITQSPKYLFRKEGQNVTLSCEQNLNHDAMYWYRQDPGQGLRLIYYSQIVNDFQKGDIAEGYSVSREKKESFPLTVTSAQKNPTAFYLCASSFQAGSPLHFGNGTRLTVT.

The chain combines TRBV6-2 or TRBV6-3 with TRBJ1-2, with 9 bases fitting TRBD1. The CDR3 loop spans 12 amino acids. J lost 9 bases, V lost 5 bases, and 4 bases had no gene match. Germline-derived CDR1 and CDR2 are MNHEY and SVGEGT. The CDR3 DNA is TGTGCCAGCAGTGGGACAGGGAGCAGCTACACCTTC. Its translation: CASSGTGSSYTF.

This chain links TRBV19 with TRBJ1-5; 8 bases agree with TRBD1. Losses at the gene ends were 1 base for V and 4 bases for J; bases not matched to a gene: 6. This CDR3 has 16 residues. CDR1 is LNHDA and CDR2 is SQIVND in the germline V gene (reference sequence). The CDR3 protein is CASSIGVRGRNQPQHF. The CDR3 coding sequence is TGTGCCAGTAGTATAGGCGTCAGGGGGCGGAATCAGCCCCAGCATTTT.

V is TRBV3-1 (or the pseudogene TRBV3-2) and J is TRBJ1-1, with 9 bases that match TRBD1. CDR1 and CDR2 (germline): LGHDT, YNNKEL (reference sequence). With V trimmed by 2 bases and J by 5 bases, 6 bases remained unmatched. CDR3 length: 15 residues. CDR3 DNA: TGTGCCAGCAGCCAACAAATGACAGGGGGAACTGAAGCTTTCTTT. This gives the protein CASSQQMTGGTEAFF.

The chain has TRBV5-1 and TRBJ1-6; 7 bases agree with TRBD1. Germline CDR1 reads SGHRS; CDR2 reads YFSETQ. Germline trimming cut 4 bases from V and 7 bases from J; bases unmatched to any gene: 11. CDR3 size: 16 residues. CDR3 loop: CASSPDTLTGNSPLHF. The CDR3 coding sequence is TGCGCCAGCAGCCCGGACACACTGACAGGGAATTCACCCCTCCACTTT.

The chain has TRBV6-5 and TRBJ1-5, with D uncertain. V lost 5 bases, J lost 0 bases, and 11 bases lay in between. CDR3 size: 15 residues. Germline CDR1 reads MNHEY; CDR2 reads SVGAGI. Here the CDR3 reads CASSPQAYSNQPQHF. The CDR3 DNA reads TGTGCCAGCAGTCCTCAGGCTTATAGCAATCAGCCCCAGCATTTT.

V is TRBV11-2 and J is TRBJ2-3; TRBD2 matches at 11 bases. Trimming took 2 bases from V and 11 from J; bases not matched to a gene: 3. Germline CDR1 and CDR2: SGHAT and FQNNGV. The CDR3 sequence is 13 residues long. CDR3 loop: CASSLTSGGGQYF. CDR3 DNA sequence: TGTGCCAGCAGCTTAACTAGCGGGGGTGGGCAGTATTTT.

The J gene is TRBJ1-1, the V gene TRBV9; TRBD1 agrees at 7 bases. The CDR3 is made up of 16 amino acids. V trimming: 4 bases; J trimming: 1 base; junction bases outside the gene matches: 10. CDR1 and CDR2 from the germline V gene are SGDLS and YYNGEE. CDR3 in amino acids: CASSFDRVLRNTEAFF. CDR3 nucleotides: TGTGCCAGCAGCTTCGACAGGGTCCTCAGGAACACTGAAGCTTTCTTT.

This CDR3 reads CASSLVGTRRTDTQYF. CDR3 coding DNA: TGCGCCAGCAGCTTGGTCGGGACTAGGCGCACAGATACGCAGTATTTT. V and J are TRBV5-1 and TRBJ2-3; 8 bases fit TRBD2. This CDR3 is 16 amino acids long. Looked up from germline, CDR1 is SGHRS and CDR2 is YFSETQ. J gave up 1 base and V 0 bases, and 4 bases lay outside the gene matches.

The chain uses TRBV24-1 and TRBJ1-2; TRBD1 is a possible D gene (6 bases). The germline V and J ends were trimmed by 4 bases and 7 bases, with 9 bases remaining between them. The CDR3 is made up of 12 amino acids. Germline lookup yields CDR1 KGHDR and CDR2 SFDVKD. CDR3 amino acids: CATSDNRAGYTF. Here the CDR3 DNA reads TGTGCCACCAGTGACAACAGGGCTGGCTACACCTTC.